These T cell receptor beta chains were read from a single sample in a study of chemoradiotherapy in HPV16-positive cancers. The method was immunoSEQ multiplex PCR; TCRdb's version includes in-frame clones alone and lacks a portion of them. The sample yields about 1,100 clones, around four fifths seen once. The sequencing used tumor tissue, collected from a patient who underwent chemoradiotherapy. The receptor set was obtained from a human donor with HPV-associated anogenital cancer. Each CDR3 is given with its conserved first and last residue. The D gene is left open where the match is weak. Expanded clones get a size class; other rows say once, few or many, or leave the size out.

D: -
J: TRBJ1-1
V: TRBV5-4
size: -
CDR3: CASSLNRVNPEAFF
DNA: TGTGCCAGCAGCTTGAACAGGGTGAACCCTGAAGCTTTCTTT

D: -
J: TRBJ1-3
V: TRBV14
size: once
CDR3: CASSQALRSGNTIYF
DNA: TGTGCCAGCAGCCAAGCCCTTCGCTCTGGAAACACCATATATTTT

D: TRBD1
J: TRBJ1-2
V: TRBV4-2
size: -
CDR3: CASSQAGTGDVGYTF
DNA: TGTGCCAGCAGCCAAGCTGGGACAGGGGATGTTGGCTACACCTTC

D: TRBD1
J: TRBJ1-2
V: TRBV14
size: -
CDR3: CASSQDPGQGVKGYTF
DNA: TGTGCCAGCAGCCAAGATCCGGGACAGGGGGTCAAGGGCTACACCTTC

D: -
J: TRBJ2-1
V: TRBV9
size: -
CDR3: CASSVAGPRDEQFF
DNA: TGTGCCAGCAGCGTAGCCGGGCCTAGGGATGAGCAGTTCTTC

D: TRBD2
J: TRBJ2-3
V: TRBV19
size: -
CDR3: CASKSGRALVADTQYF
DNA: TGTGCCAGTAAAAGCGGGAGGGCCCTGGTAGCAGATACGCAGTATTTT

D: -
J: TRBJ2-3
V: TRBV7-6
size: -
CDR3: CASSLGSGQSTDTQYF
DNA: TGTGCCAGCAGCTTAGGGTCTGGTCAGAGCACAGATACGCAGTATTTT

D: -
J: TRBJ2-3
V: TRBV9
size: once
CDR3: CASSGGGGTDTQYF
DNA: TGTGCCAGCAGCGGCGGAGGGGGAACAGATACGCAGTATTTT

D: -
J: TRBJ1-6
V: TRBV6-1
size: -
CDR3: CASSDRAGAASPLHF
DNA: TGTGCCAGCAGTGATCGTGCAGGGGCGGCGTCACCCCTCCACTTT

D: TRBD1
J: TRBJ2-1
V: TRBV7-9
size: -
CDR3: CASSLRSLGQGLRNEQFF
DNA: TGTGCCAGCAGCTTAAGGTCTCTGGGACAGGGGTTACGCAATGAGCAGTTCTTC

D: TRBD1
J: TRBJ1-2
V: TRBV5-4
size: -
CDR3: CASSPRGGRGHGYTF
DNA: TGTGCCAGCAGTCCGCGGGGTGGCAGGGGGCATGGCTACACCTTC

D: TRBD2
J: TRBJ2-2
V: TRBV5-6
size: -
CDR3: CASSLVRGRALGELFF
DNA: TGTGCCAGCAGCTTGGTCCGTGGGAGGGCGTTAGGGGAGCTGTTTTTT

D: -
J: TRBJ1-5
V: TRBV5-6
size: -
CDR3: CASSLRGQGIRQPQHF
DNA: TGTGCCAGCAGCTTGCGGGGGCAGGGAATACGTCAGCCCCAGCATTTT

D: -
J: TRBJ2-4
V: TRBV19
size: -
CDR3: CASSMGPPVNIQYF
DNA: TGTGCCAGTAGTATGGGACCGCCCGTAAACATTCAGTACTTC

D: -
J: TRBJ1-5
V: TRBV19
size: -
CDR3: CASSAWRLGNQPQHF
DNA: TGTGCCAGTAGTGCCTGGCGACTTGGCAATCAGCCCCAGCATTTT

D: TRBD1
J: TRBJ2-5
V: TRBV11-2
size: -
CDR3: CASSRTGGAGETQYF
DNA: TGTGCCAGCAGCCGGACAGGGGGCGCGGGAGAGACCCAGTACTTC

D: -
J: TRBJ2-5
V: TRBV21-1
size: -
CDR3: CASSKSRVQETQYF
DNA: TGTGCCAGCAGCAAATCCCGGGTCCAAGAGACCCAGTACTTC

D: -
J: TRBJ2-7
V: TRBV12-5
size: -
CDR3: CASGPSNYEQYF
DNA: TGTGCTAGTGGTCCATCCAACTACGAGCAGTACTTC

D: TRBD1
J: TRBJ1-2
V: TRBV19
size: -
CDR3: CASSGGQGYGYTF
DNA: TGTGCCAGTAGTGGAGGACAGGGCTATGGCTACACCTTC

D: TRBD1
J: TRBJ1-5
V: TRBV28
size: -
CDR3: CASSTRGHGQPQHF
DNA: TGTGCCAGCAGCACCAGGGGGCACGGCCAGCCCCAGCATTTT

D: -
J: TRBJ2-7
V: TRBV7-8
size: once
CDR3: CASSLAVSSYEQYF
DNA: TGTGCCAGCAGCTTAGCGGTGAGCTCCTACGAGCAGTACTTC

D: -
J: TRBJ1-1
V: TRBV6-5
size: once
CDR3: CASSYGPGGAFF
DNA: TGTGCCAGCAGTTATGGCCCGGGGGGCGCTTTCTTT

D: TRBD1
J: TRBJ2-3
V: TRBV27
size: -
CDR3: CASSSPGQGTDTQYF
DNA: TGTGCCAGCAGTTCCCCGGGACAGGGAACAGATACGCAGTATTTT

D: -
J: TRBJ2-1
V: TRBV5-1
size: -
CDR3: CASRVTDFSYNEQFF
DNA: TGCGCCAGCAGGGTAACGGATTTCTCCTACAATGAGCAGTTCTTC

D: -
J: TRBJ2-5
V: TRBV5-5
size: once
CDR3: CASSFTTGYEETQYF
DNA: TGTGCCAGCAGCTTCACAACAGGGTATGAGGAGACCCAGTACTTC

D: -
J: TRBJ2-7
V: TRBV6-1
size: -
CDR3: CASSEWGSRSYEQYF
DNA: TGTGCCAGCAGTGAGTGGGGGAGCCGCTCCTACGAGCAGTACTTC

D: TRBD1
J: TRBJ1-2
V: TRBV4-2
size: -
CDR3: CASSLGTDNYGYTF
DNA: TGTGCCAGCAGCCTAGGGACAGACAACTATGGCTACACCTTC

D: TRBD1
J: TRBJ2-7
V: TRBV9
size: -
CDR3: CASSVETGSSYEQYF
DNA: TGTGCCAGCAGCGTAGAGACAGGGAGCTCCTACGAGCAGTACTTC

D: -
J: TRBJ1-1
V: TRBV20-1
size: few
CDR3: CSARHLTEAFF
DNA: TGCAGTGCCAGACACCTCACTGAAGCTTTCTTT

D: TRBD2
J: TRBJ2-3
V: TRBV10-2
size: -
CDR3: CASKEGSTSGGRDTQYF
DNA: TGCGCCAGCAAAGAGGGATCGACTAGCGGGGGGCGGGATACGCAGTATTTT

D: -
J: TRBJ2-1
V: TRBV6-5
size: -
CDR3: CASSYLGGEQFF
DNA: TGTGCCAGCAGTTACTTAGGGGGTGAGCAGTTCTTC

D: -
J: TRBJ2-2
V: TRBV9
size: -
CDR3: CASSGGQLNTGELFF
DNA: TGTGCCAGCAGCGGGGGACAACTGAACACCGGGGAGCTGTTTTTT

D: -
J: TRBJ1-6
V: TRBV15
size: -
CDR3: CATSRTGTNSPLHF
DNA: TGTGCCACCAGCAGGACAGGCACTAATTCACCCCTCCACTTT

D: -
J: TRBJ1-2
V: TRBV5-6
size: -
CDR3: CASSPASQGPNYGYTF
DNA: TGTGCCAGCAGCCCGGCTTCCCAGGGCCCTAACTATGGCTACACCTTC

D: TRBD1
J: TRBJ2-3
V: TRBV10-3
size: -
CDR3: CAITGGPPGKDTQYF
DNA: TGTGCCATCACAGGGGGACCTCCGGGGAAAGATACGCAGTATTTT

D: -
J: TRBJ1-5
V: TRBV11-2
size: -
CDR3: CASSLDTGGGQPQHF
DNA: TGTGCCAGCAGCTTAGATACCGGGGGCGGTCAGCCCCAGCATTTT

D: -
J: TRBJ1-1
V: TRBV6-6
size: few
CDR3: CASSYWNGRMNTEAFF
DNA: TGTGCCAGCAGTTACTGGAACGGACGGATGAACACTGAAGCTTTCTTT

D: -
J: TRBJ1-2
V: TRBV9
size: -
CDR3: CASRGQVPMDYTF
DNA: TGTGCCAGCAGAGGGCAGGTCCCTATGGACTACACCTTC

D: TRBD1
J: TRBJ1-2
V: TRBV5-6
size: -
CDR3: CASSADRVALNYGYTF
DNA: TGTGCCAGCAGCGCGGACAGGGTGGCTTTAAACTATGGCTACACCTTC

D: TRBD1
J: TRBJ2-3
V: TRBV5-6
size: -
CDR3: CASSLDRGVGTDTQYF
DNA: TGTGCCAGCAGCTTAGACAGGGGCGTAGGGACAGATACGCAGTATTTT

D: -
J: TRBJ1-1
V: TRBV19
size: -
CDR3: CASSTSGNTEAFF
DNA: TGTGCCAGTAGTACTTCAGGGAACACTGAAGCTTTCTTT

D: -
J: TRBJ2-5
V: TRBV2
size: -
CDR3: CASTRDSRETQYF
DNA: TGTGCCAGTACACGGGACTCGAGGGAGACCCAGTACTTC